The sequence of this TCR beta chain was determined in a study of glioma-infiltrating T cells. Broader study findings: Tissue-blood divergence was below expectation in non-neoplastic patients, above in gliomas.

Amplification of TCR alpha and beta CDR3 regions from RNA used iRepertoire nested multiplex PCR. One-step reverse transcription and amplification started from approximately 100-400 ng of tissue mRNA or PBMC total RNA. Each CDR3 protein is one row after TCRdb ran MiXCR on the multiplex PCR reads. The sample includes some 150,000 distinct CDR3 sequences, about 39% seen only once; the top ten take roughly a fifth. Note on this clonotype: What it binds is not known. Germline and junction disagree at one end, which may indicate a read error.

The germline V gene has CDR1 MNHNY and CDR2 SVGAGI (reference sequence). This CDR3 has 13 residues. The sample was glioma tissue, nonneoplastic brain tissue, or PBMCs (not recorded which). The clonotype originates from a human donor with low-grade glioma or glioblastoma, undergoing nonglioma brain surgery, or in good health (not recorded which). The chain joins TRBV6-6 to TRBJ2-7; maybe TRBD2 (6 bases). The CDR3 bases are TGTGCCAGCAGTTACACGGGACTGTACGAGCTGTACTTC. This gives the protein CASSYTGLYELYF.